One sample yielded the 27 T cell receptor beta chains listed below, sequenced in a study of shared clonotypes between healthy human individuals. Measured with immunoSEQ multiplex PCR; TCRdb has only the in-frame clones, and not every one. In the table there are over 400,000 clones, about 85% of which are singletons. The sequencing input was PBMCs. Every receptor here comes from a woman in her forties in good health. Some clones in this sample may be carry-over from other donors' samples.

The rearrangement uses TRBV10-3 and TRBJ2-5; no firm D call. In germline, CDR1 is ENHRY, CDR2 SYGVKD. Trimming took 2 bases from V and 2 from J, leaving 3 bases between them. The length of the CDR3 is 12 residues. The CDR3 DNA is TGTGCCATCAGTGAGACGCAAGAGACCCAGTACTTC. This gives the protein CAISETQETQYF.

The chain joins TRBV7-2 to TRBJ2-5, with TRBD2 matching 10 bases. The junction had 8 bases not matched to a gene; V was cut back by 0 bases and J by 4 bases. The CDR3 totals 17 residues. Germline V gene lookup returns CDR1 SGHTA and CDR2 FQGNSA. Here the CDR3 DNA reads TGTGCCAGCAGCTTAGCGTGGAGCGGGAGGGCCGGAGAGACCCAGTACTTC. It codes for CASSLAWSGRAGETQYF.

This clone has only a few counts. One base away lies a much larger clone, so this may be a sequencing read error. This chain uses TRBV6-5 with TRBJ1-5; TRBD1 matches at 9 bases. Looked up from germline, CDR1 is MNHEY and CDR2 is SVGAGI. The CDR3 is made up of 16 amino acids. Here the CDR3 DNA reads TGTGTCAGCAGTTATTCGGCGCCAGGACAGGGGAAGGCCCAGCATTTT. It encodes CVSSYSAPGQGKAQHF.

The chain joins TRBV5-8 to TRBJ1-5; 8 positions match TRBD1. The CDR3 extends over 13 amino acids. The germline V gene has CDR1 SGHTS and CDR2 YDEGEE. V shed 4 bases and J 7 bases; nucleotides not matched to a gene: 4. CDR3 sequence reads: CASSQGADQPQHF. CDR3 coding DNA: TGTGCCAGCAGCCAGGGGGCAGACCAGCCCCAGCATTTT.

The chain couples TRBV13 to TRBJ2-7, with 7 bases aligning to TRBD1. Germline CDR1 PRHDT, CDR2 FYEKMQ (reference sequence). This CDR3 contains 16 residues. J was trimmed by 6 bases and V by 1 base; bases with no gene match: 12. CDR3: CASSLVAGGHDSEQYF. CDR3 nucleotide sequence: TGTGCCAGCAGCTTAGTGGCAGGGGGTCACGACAGCGAGCAGTACTTC.

This chain joins TRBV6-4 and TRBJ1-2, with 7 bases aligning to TRBD1. CDR3 length: 16 amino acids. Germline CDR1 MRHNA, CDR2 SNTAGT. V shed 5 bases, J shed 0 bases, and the junction held 9 bases outside the gene matches. The CDR3 protein is CASSSQPGQTNYGYTF. CDR3 nucleotide sequence: TGTGCCAGCAGTTCTCAACCGGGACAGACTAACTATGGCTACACCTTC.

This sequence joins TRBV5-4 and TRBJ2-7, with D tentatively TRBD1 or TRBD2 (6 bases each). The germline CDR1 and CDR2 sequences are SGHNT and YYREEE (reference sequence). V gave up 7 bases and J gave up 0 bases, with 17 bases separating them. CDR3 size: 15 residues. The CDR3 bases are TGTGCCAGCTCCCCCGGGGGCAGAAGCTCCTACGAGCAGTACTTC. Translated, it gives CASSPGGRSSYEQYF.

This chain links TRBV4-2 with TRBJ2-4, with 7 positions matching TRBD2. This CDR3 spans 19 amino acids. V lost 0 bases and J lost 0; bases outside the gene matches: 11. The germline V gene encodes CDR1 LGHNA and CDR2 YNFKEQ. The CDR3 region is CASSQDRASGEPAKNIQYF. Written as DNA, the CDR3 is TGTGCCAGCAGCCAAGATCGGGCTAGCGGAGAACCAGCCAAAAACATTCAGTACTTC.

This clone was observed a few times. The chain combines TRBV6-4 with TRBJ2-1; TRBD2 aligns across 12 bases. The CDR3 consists of 15 residues. Germline V gene data show CDR1 as MRHNA and CDR2 as SNTAGT. Trimming took 3 bases from V and 10 from J; bases not matched to a gene: 7. This chain's CDR3 is CASSEKLAGGKEQFF. As DNA, the CDR3 is TGTGCCAGCAGTGAGAAGCTAGCGGGAGGGAAGGAGCAGTTCTTC.

The chain is built from TRBV2 and TRBJ2-1; 7 bases map to TRBD1. The CDR3 length is 14 residues. Germline V CDR1 and CDR2: SNHLY, FYNNEI. V was clipped by 6 bases and J by 5 bases; unmatched bases: 7. CDR3 sequence reads: CASRRDRFDNEQFF. Here the CDR3 DNA reads TGTGCCAGCAGACGGGACAGATTTGACAATGAGCAGTTCTTC.

This chain links TRBV7-3 with TRBJ2-7; tentatively, D is TRBD1 (5 bases). The CDR3 is 13 residues long. Trimming stripped 5 bases from V and 3 bases from J, with 11 bases between. Germline CDR1 SGHTA, CDR2 FQGTGA. As DNA, the CDR3 is TGTGCCAGCAGCCTTGGGGCGGACTACGAGCAGTACTTC. This sequence encodes CASSLGADYEQYF.

The rearrangement uses TRBV7-6 and TRBJ2-3; TRBD2 agrees at 9 bases. The CDR3 runs 16 residues. Losses at the gene ends were 5 bases for V and 4 bases for J; bases not matched to a gene: 10. Germline values: CDR1 SGHVS, CDR2 FNYEAQ. The CDR3 DNA reads as TGTGCCAGCAGCCCTATGGCGGGAGGGAACTCAGATACGCAGTATTTT. Protein sequence: CASSPMAGGNSDTQYF. Full variable domain (remainder filled in from reference TRBV7-6 and TRBJ2-3): GAGVSQSPRYKVTKRGQDVALRCDPISGHVSLYWYRQALGQGPEFLTYFNYEAQQDKSGLPNDRFSAERPEGSISTLTIQRTEQRDSAMYRCASSPMAGGNSDTQYFGPGTRLTVL.

Points on this clone: A far larger clone lies a single base away; this is likely a read error. The V call is TRBV4-1, the J call TRBJ1-1; a weak D match, TRBD1 (6 bases). Trimming removed 7 bases at V and 5 bases at J, with 17 bases between. Germline lookup yields CDR1 MGHRA and CDR2 YSYEKL. CDR3 size: 14 residues. CDR3 in DNA: TGCGCCAGCACCCCACGGGGGGCTGTGACTGAAGCTTTCTTT. It yields the protein CASTPRGAVTEAFF.

The CDR3, as DNA: TGTGCCAGCGGGACCGCAGATACGCAGTATTTT. This encodes CASGTADTQYF. The chain is built from TRBV27 and TRBJ2-3; tentatively, D is TRBD1 or TRBD2 (5 bases each). Deletions cut 8 bases from V and 4 bases from J, with 7 bases between. The germline gives CDR1 MNHEY, CDR2 SMNVEV (reference sequence). The CDR3 totals 11 residues.

As to this clone: One end of the junction is discordant with germline, which a read error may explain. The V call is TRBV7-7, the J call TRBJ2-2, with TRBD1 matching 7 bases. The CDR3 contains 14 residues. The germline gives CDR1 SSHAT, CDR2 FNYEAQ (reference sequence). Here the CDR3 reads CASSSGQATGELFF. The DNA for the CDR3 is TGTGCTAGCAGCTCCGGACAGGCCACCGGGGAGCTGTTTTTT.

This clone is a singleton in its sample. A far more abundant clone sits one base away, making this likely a read error. V usage is TRBV7-2 and J usage is TRBJ2-5; 7 nucleotides match TRBD2. The J call may be faulty, since TRBJ2-7 better matches the DNA end. This CDR3 comprises 15 residues. Germline CDR1 and CDR2: SGHTA and FQGNSA. Here the CDR3 DNA reads TGTGCCAGCAGCCCCCATGGTTCGTCGGGAGGCGAGCAGTACTTC. Encoded protein: CASSPHGSSGGEQYF.

This clone was recorded many times. This chain links TRBV9 with TRBJ2-1; D remains unclear. CDR1 is SGDLS, CDR2 YYNGEE, per germline. The CDR3 covers 15 residues. The V end lost 4 bases, the J end lost 2 bases, and 13 bases lay between the germline ends. CDR3 amino acids: CASSLVPEAYNEQFF. The CDR3 bases are TGTGCCAGCAGCTTAGTTCCAGAGGCCTACAATGAGCAGTTCTTC.

This chain joins TRBV18 and TRBJ1-2; tentative D call: TRBD1 (5 bases). CDR3 length equals 13 residues. CDR1 is KGHSH, CDR2 LQKENI, per germline. The V and J ends lost 3 bases and 3 bases respectively, with 8 bases between them. The CDR3 sequence is CASSPTAYYGYTF. The CDR3 DNA reads TGTGCCAGCTCACCGACAGCCTACTATGGCTACACCTTC. Complete variable domain (other parts from reference TRBV18 and TRBJ1-2): NAGVMQNPRHLVRRRGQEARLRCSPMKGHSHVYWYRQLPEEGLKFMVYLQKENIIDESGMPKERFSAEFPKEGPSILRIQQVVRGDSAAYFCASSPTAYYGYTFGSGTRLTVV.

This clone was detected a few times. Possible read error: a much larger clone is one base away. The same CDR3 is also encoded by other DNA sequences in this sample. The chain couples TRBV5-1 to TRBJ2-1; D may be TRBD1 (6 bases). The germline gives CDR1 SGHRS, CDR2 YFSETQ. Trimming pared 7 bases from V and 5 bases from J, leaving 13 bases between. The CDR3 contains 13 residues. CDR3 in DNA: TGCGCCAGCCAGACAGGTGATAACAATGAGCAGTTCTTC. Encoded protein: CASQTGDNNEQFF.

The rearrangement links TRBV2 to TRBJ1-3; no firm D call. The CDR3 sequence is 12 residues long. The germline V and J ends were trimmed by 3 bases and 4 bases, with 4 bases remaining between them. The germline V gene encodes CDR1 SNHLY and CDR2 FYNNEI. In DNA, the CDR3 is TGTGCCAGCAGTGATGCCGGAAACACCATATATTTT. The encoded protein is CASSDAGNTIYF.

Points on this clone: Given a far larger clone just one base away, this is likely a sequencing read error. This sample includes further DNA sequences coding for the same CDR3. The gene calls are TRBV11-2 and TRBJ2-3; 10 nucleotides match TRBD2. The CDR3 is 16 amino acids. With V trimmed by 5 bases and J by 2 bases, 7 bases remained unmatched. Germline V gives CDR1 SGHAT, CDR2 FQNNGV. CDR3 region: CASSVLLAGHTDTQYF. The CDR3 nucleotides read TGTGCCAGCAGCGTCCTACTAGCGGGACACACAGATACGCAGTATTTT. Supplemented by reference TRBV11-2 and TRBJ2-3, the full variable domain reads EAGVAQSPRYKIIEKRQSVAFWCNPISGHATLYWYQQILGQGPKLLIQFQNNGVVDDSQLPKDRFSAERLKGVDSTLKIQPAKLEDSAVYLCASSVLLAGHTDTQYFGPGTRLTVL.

Concerning this clone itself: This likely traces to a read error, being one base from a far larger clone. Here the CDR3 reads CASRGANTGELLF. The CDR3 DNA is TGTGCCAGCCGGGGAGCGAACACCGGGGAGCTGCTTTTT. The V gene is TRBV5-4, the J gene TRBJ2-2, with TRBD2 as a possible D gene (5 bases). CDR3 length: 13 amino acids. The germline V gene has CDR1 SGHNT and CDR2 YYREEE (reference sequence).

A single count supports this clone. The chain carries TRBV5-4 and TRBJ1-1; tentatively, D is TRBD1 (5 bases). This CDR3 is built from 13 residues. The V gene's germline CDR1 is SGHNT and CDR2 YYREEE (reference sequence). V lost 2 bases and J 1 base, leaving 6 bases between the germline ends. The CDR3 spells CASSFDRNTEAFF. DNA of the CDR3: TGTGCCAGCAGCTTTGACAGGAACACTGAAGCTTTCTTT.

The chain employs TRBV19 and TRBJ2-1, with D unresolved. The V and J ends lost 2 bases and 10 bases respectively, with 12 bases between them. This CDR3 has 13 residues. The germline V gene has CDR1 LNHDA and CDR2 SQIVND (reference sequence). As DNA, the CDR3 is TGTGCCAGTAGTATATTTGAGCGACGGGAGCAGTTCTTC. Its protein is CASSIFERREQFF.

The chain employs TRBV7-3 and TRBJ2-7; D gene ambiguous. CDR3 length equals 13 residues. V lost 5 bases and J lost 4, with 12 bases in between. Germline V gives CDR1 SGHTA, CDR2 FQGTGA. The CDR3 loop is CASSPKGGYEQYF. DNA for the CDR3: TGTGCCAGCAGCCCGAAAGGCGGTTACGAGCAGTACTTC. Complete variable domain (other parts from reference TRBV7-3 and TRBJ2-7): GAGVSQTPSNKVTEKGKYVELRCDPISGHTALYWYRQSLGQGPEFLIYFQGTGAADDSGLPNDRFFAVRPEGSVSTLKIQRTERGDSAVYLCASSPKGGYEQYFGPGTRLTVT.

This clone was recorded only once. Since a far larger clone is one base different, this is likely a read error. The V gene is TRBV7-2, the J gene TRBJ2-7, with a tentative D call TRBD1 (6 bases). The germline V gene has CDR1 SGHTA and CDR2 FQGNSA. This CDR3 has 14 residues. CDR3 residues: CASSPRDTNYKQYF. CDR3 nucleotides: TGTGCCAGCAGCCCACGGGACACAAACTACAAGCAGTACTTC.

V usage is TRBV30 and J usage is TRBJ2-7; D is undetermined. The CDR3 is 12 residues long. Germline-derived CDR1 and CDR2 are GTSNPN and SVGIG (reference sequence). The V end lost 0 bases, the J end lost 1 base, and 4 bases lay between the germline ends. The CDR3, as DNA: TGTGCCTGGAGTGTAGAGTCCTACGAGCAGTACTTC. The encoded protein is CAWSVESYEQYF.